The entry that follows covers one TCR beta chain sequence. Germline CDR1 and CDR2: SGHAT and FQNNGV. Trimming removed 5 bases at V and 1 base at J, with 12 bases between. The CDR3 covers 15 residues. Sequencing was performed with immunoSEQ multiplex PCR; in TCRdb, only in-frame clones are kept and a portion is missing. The repertoire holds some 290,000 clones, 70% to 90% seen once, with under 2.5% in the top ten. Treatment denoted: around 19 received Ad26.COV2.S at low or high dose, single or two shots; 5 received placebo; per-sample allocation not given. Sample collection was performed on day 63 after the first vaccine or placebo injection. Donor was an adult aged 18-55 years in Boston. These data come from a study of Ad26.COV2.S vaccination and SARS-CoV-2 variants.

Material: peripheral blood, obtained in a trial of Ad26.COV2.S vaccine versus placebo. This clonotype originated in a person aged 18-65 years who received the Ad26.COV2.S COVID-19 vaccine or a placebo. The gene calls are TRBV11-2 and TRBJ2-1; D perhaps matches TRBD1 (6 bases). The CDR3 DNA is TGTGCCAGCAGCCTGCGGACAGCGTCCTACAATGAGCAGTTCTTC. This sequence encodes CASSLRTASYNEQFF.